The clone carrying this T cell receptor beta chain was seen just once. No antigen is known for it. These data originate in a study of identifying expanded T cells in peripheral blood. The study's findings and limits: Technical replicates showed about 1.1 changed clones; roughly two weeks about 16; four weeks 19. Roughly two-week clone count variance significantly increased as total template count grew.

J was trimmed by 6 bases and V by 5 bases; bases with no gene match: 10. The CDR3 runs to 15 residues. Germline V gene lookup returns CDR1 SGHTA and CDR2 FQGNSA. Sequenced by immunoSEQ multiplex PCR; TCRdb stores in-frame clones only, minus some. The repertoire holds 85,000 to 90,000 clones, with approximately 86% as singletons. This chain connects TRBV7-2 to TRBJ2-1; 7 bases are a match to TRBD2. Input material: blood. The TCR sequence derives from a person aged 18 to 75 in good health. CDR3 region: CASSRTGTTTNEQFF. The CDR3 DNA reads TGTGCCAGCAGCCGCACCGGGACTACGACCAATGAGCAGTTCTTC.